The sequence of this TCR beta chain was determined in a study of patients and donors after allogeneic stem cell transplantation. This clonotype was picked up a small number of times. TCRdb re-derived calls from the RT-PCR reads in MiXCR, one entry per CDR3 protein. The sample lists roughly 960,000 distinct CDR3 sequences, roughly 18% occurring once. This TCR came from a human donor who was either an allogeneic HSCT recipient or a stem cell or donor lymphocyte infusion donor (not recorded which). It is not recorded whose cells these are; they may come from a transplant donor. The sample taken for sequencing was blood, either unsorted or a sorted T cell fraction (not recorded which).

CDR3 amino acids: CSARARGLAGGPVEQYF. The DNA for the CDR3 is TGCAGTGCTAGAGCCCGGGGACTAGCGGGAGGGCCGGTCGAGCAGTACTTC. The chain combines TRBV20-1 with TRBJ2-7; TRBD2 aligns across 16 bases. The CDR3 loop spans 17 amino acids. Germline assignment: CDR1 DFQATT and CDR2 SNEGSKA (reference sequence). The V and J ends lost 1 base and 6 bases, in that order; junction bases with no gene match: 9.